The clone carrying this TCR beta chain has a single count. Trimming removed 6 bases at V and 0 bases at J, with 15 bases between. Germline CDR1 and CDR2: SNHLY and FYNNEI. The CDR3 covers 15 residues. The authors ran a second PCR of roughly 6 to 11 cycles using a sample-barcoded 5' primer and a J-beta primer mix. Template switching added a 12-random-nucleotide identifier to every cDNA molecule. TCRdb called the 5' RACE reads again in MiXCR, with one record for every CDR3 protein. Of about 1 million distinct CDR3 sequences listed, around 45% are singletons. Extraction yielded at least 6 micrograms of total RNA per sample. This sample was included in a study of blood T cells in healthy people across ages.

The chain joins TRBV2 to TRBJ2-7, with D possibly matching TRBD2 (5 bases). Sequences were obtained from blood. The receptor was isolated from a woman in her sixties or seventies in good health. Here the CDR3 reads CASRDRTGSSYEQYF. The CDR3 coding sequence is TGTGCCAGCAGGGACCGGACGGGGAGCTCCTACGAGCAGTACTTC.